The rows below give T cell receptor beta chains drawn from one sample of a study of shared T cell receptors in the human thymus. Repertoires were generated with immunoSEQ multiplex PCR, while TCRdb's copy carries only in-frame clones and drops some. The data show almost 550,000 clones, more than 75% seen once. These data also formed part of another study, on human thymus T cells.

The sequencing sample was made of thymocytes. The receptors stem from a boy under two years old with a congenital heart defect. Both conserved end residues are part of each CDR3. A D gene is named only where the DNA matches it firmly. Clone size is not always given. Where it is, it says once, few, many or a class for expanded clones.

len | j_gene | d_gene | v_gene | abundance | CDR3aa | CDR3nt
17 | TRBJ2-7 | TRBD2 | TRBV11-1 | - | CASSPLGDWTSGYEQYF | TGTGCCAGCAGCCCCTTGGGCGACTGGACTAGCGGTTACGAGCAGTACTTC
15 | TRBJ2-7 | TRBD2 | TRBV2 | - | CASTWTSGDSYEQYF | TGTGCCAGCACCTGGACTAGCGGGGACTCCTACGAGCAGTACTTC
18 | TRBJ2-3 | TRBD2 | TRBV9 | - | CASSVGLAGVGVTDTQYF | TGTGCCAGCAGCGTAGGACTAGCGGGTGTGGGCGTCACAGATACGCAGTATTTT
15 | TRBJ1-2 | TRBD1 | TRBV4-2 | - | CASSQACEGAGGYTF | TGTGCCAGCAGCCAAGCCTGCGAGGGGGCGGGCGGCTACACCTTC
11 | TRBJ1-3 | - | TRBV30 | - | CAWSPGNTIYF | TGTGCCTGGAGTCCAGGAAACACCATATATTTT
17 | TRBJ2-3 | TRBD2 | TRBV9 | - | CASSASRREDRTDTQYF | TGTGCCAGCAGCGCCTCGCGGCGGGAGGATCGCACAGATACGCAGTATTTT
10 | TRBJ2-1 | - | TRBV10-2 | - | CASKGDEQFF | TGCGCCAGCAAGGGGGATGAGCAGTTCTTC
16 | TRBJ2-2 | - | TRBV5-5 | - | CASSPLPLLNTGELFF | TGTGCCAGCAGCCCACTTCCCCTTTTGAACACCGGGGAGCTGTTTTTT
15 | TRBJ2-5 | TRBD2 | TRBV27 | - | CASSLSCSGKETQYF | TGTGCCAGCAGTTTATCCTGTAGCGGGAAAGAGACCCAGTACTTC
14 | TRBJ1-4 | TRBD1 | TRBV5-5 | - | CASSWGQGSEKLFF | TGTGCCAGCAGCTGGGGACAGGGTTCTGAAAAACTGTTTTTT
14 | TRBJ1-2 | TRBD1 | TRBV5-1 | - | CASSQGQPPYGYTF | TGCGCCAGCAGCCAGGGACAGCCCCCCTATGGCTACACCTTC
15 | TRBJ1-2 | TRBD1 | TRBV5-6 | - | CASRGQGAANYGYTF | TGTGCCAGCAGGGGACAGGGGGCTGCTAACTATGGCTACACCTTC
13 | TRBJ2-1 | - | TRBV30 | - | CAWSGISYNEQFF | TGTGCCTGGAGCGGGATCTCCTACAATGAGCAGTTCTTC
17 | TRBJ2-5 | TRBD2 | TRBV4-2 | once | CASSQAISGRGGETQYF | TGTGCCAGCAGCCAGGCTATTAGCGGGAGGGGGGGAGAGACCCAGTACTTC
16 | TRBJ2-6 | TRBD1 | TRBV25-1 | - | CASRAGQGCGANVLTF | TGTGCCAGCAGGGCGGGACAGGGCTGTGGGGCCAACGTCCTGACTTTC
14 | TRBJ2-5 | - | TRBV2 | - | CASSQWGLDGTQYF | TGTGCCAGCAGCCAATGGGGCTTGGACGGGACCCAGTACTTC
18 | TRBJ2-1 | TRBD2 | TRBV28 | - | CASRRLAGMRSSYNEQFF | TGTGCCAGCAGACGACTAGCGGGAATGAGGAGCTCCTACAATGAGCAGTTCTTC
14 | TRBJ1-3 | - | TRBV4-3 | - | CATAARGSGNTIYF | TGCGCCACCGCGGCAAGGGGATCTGGAAACACCATATATTTT
16 | TRBJ2-5 | TRBD2 | TRBV28 | few | CATREATSGKSETQYF | TGTGCCACCCGAGAAGCGACTAGCGGGAAGTCAGAGACCCAGTACTTC
17 | TRBJ1-1 | - | TRBV5-1 | - | CASSLATRNAGNTEAFF | TGCGCCAGCAGCTTGGCCACGAGGAATGCGGGGAACACTGAAGCTTTCTTT
14 | TRBJ2-1 | TRBD2 | TRBV27 | - | CATTTSGRSNEQFF | TGTGCCACCACAACTAGCGGGAGATCGAATGAGCAGTTCTTC
17 | TRBJ2-1 | TRBD2 | TRBV4-2 | - | CASSPAGRTGGPDEQFF | TGTGCCAGCAGCCCGGCGGGGAGGACGGGAGGGCCCGATGAGCAGTTCTTC
12 | TRBJ1-1 | - | TRBV28 | few | CASIQGNTEAFF | TGTGCCAGCATTCAGGGGAACACTGAAGCTTTCTTT
17 | TRBJ2-4 | TRBD2 | TRBV7-2 | - | CASSSLAGGLAKNIQYF | TGTGCCAGCAGCTCCCTAGCGGGAGGGCTAGCCAAAAACATTCAGTACTTC
15 | TRBJ2-7 | - | TRBV27 | - | CASSLRGRRTYEQYF | TGTGCCAGCAGTCTAAGGGGCCGGCGGACCTACGAGCAGTACTTC
12 | TRBJ2-7 | - | TRBV14 | - | CASSHLSYEQYF | TGTGCCAGCAGCCATCTCTCCTACGAGCAGTACTTC
18 | TRBJ2-3 | TRBD2 | TRBV10-3 | - | CATTPGTSGRALSDTQYF | TGTGCCACGACTCCCGGGACTAGCGGGAGGGCCCTGAGCGATACGCAGTATTTT
16 | TRBJ1-4 | - | TRBV27 | - | CASSLLGGTANEKLFF | TGTGCCAGCAGTTTATTGGGAGGTACGGCTAATGAAAAACTGTTTTTT
16 | TRBJ2-1 | - | TRBV7-9 | - | CASSLERVAALDEQFF | TGTGCCAGCAGCTTAGAGAGGGTAGCGGCCCTCGATGAGCAGTTCTTC
13 | TRBJ1-3 | - | TRBV5-5 | - | CARIGGSGNTIYF | TGTGCCAGAATCGGGGGCTCTGGAAACACCATATATTTT
14 | TRBJ2-5 | - | TRBV6-5 | - | CASSDGHPLETQYF | TGTGCCAGCAGTGACGGACATCCCTTGGAGACCCAGTACTTC
16 | TRBJ2-2 | - | TRBV13 | - | CASSLVASETTGELFF | TGTGCCAGCAGCTTAGTAGCTTCCGAGACCACCGGGGAGCTGTTTTTT
15 | TRBJ1-2 | - | TRBV7-9 | - | CASSVRRGGGYGYTF | TGTGCCAGCAGCGTTCGACGGGGGGGCGGCTATGGCTACACCTTC
18 | TRBJ2-3 | - | TRBV7-2 | - | CASSPGLREDPPVDTQYF | TGTGCCAGCAGCCCCGGTTTGAGGGAGGATCCCCCTGTGGATACGCAGTATTTT
16 | TRBJ2-7 | - | TRBV4-1 | - | CASSQERRGPMGEQYF | TGCGCCAGCAGCCAAGAAAGGAGGGGCCCCATGGGGGAGCAGTACTTC
11 | TRBJ2-1 | - | TRBV20-1 | - | CSAVGSGEQFF | TGCAGTGCTGTTGGTAGCGGTGAGCAGTTCTTC
15 | TRBJ1-1 | TRBD1 | TRBV28 | - | CASSLTGGENTEAFF | TGTGCCAGCAGTTTGACAGGGGGGGAGAACACTGAAGCTTTCTTT
16 | TRBJ2-1 | TRBD2 | TRBV5-4 | few | CASSLVASGRATEQFF | TGTGCCAGCAGCTTGGTGGCTAGCGGGAGGGCCACTGAGCAGTTCTTC
11 | TRBJ1-1 | - | TRBV2 | - | CASRPTAEAFF | TGTGCCAGCAGGCCGACAGCCGAAGCTTTCTTT
17 | TRBJ2-7 | TRBD1 | TRBV9 | - | CASSPRERTGIYYEQYF | TGTGCCAGCAGCCCCCGGGAACGGACAGGGATCTACTACGAGCAGTACTTC
14 | TRBJ2-3 | - | TRBV5-4 | once | CASSLSVGTDTQYF | TGTGCCAGCAGCTTGAGCGTAGGCACAGATACGCAGTATTTT
15 | TRBJ2-1 | TRBD1 | TRBV7-9 | - | CASLKPGTGNNEQFF | TGTGCCAGCCTTAAACCCGGGACAGGTAACAATGAGCAGTTCTTC
17 | TRBJ2-7 | - | TRBV5-4 | - | CASSHLPGGGPGDEQYF | TGTGCCAGCAGCCACCTCCCGGGGGGCGGGCCCGGCGACGAGCAGTACTTC
18 | TRBJ1-5 | - | TRBV10-3 | - | CAISDGERGRDSNQPQHF | TGTGCCATCAGTGATGGGGAGCGGGGCCGCGATAGCAATCAGCCCCAGCATTTT
12 | TRBJ2-7 | - | TRBV6-1 | - | CASMNRAYEQYF | TGTGCCAGCATGAACAGGGCCTACGAGCAGTACTTC
15 | TRBJ2-7 | - | TRBV27 | - | CASSPRVPRPSEQYF | TGTGCCAGCAGTCCCCGGGTCCCCCGACCCTCCGAGCAGTACTTC
16 | TRBJ2-1 | TRBD2 | TRBV30 | - | CAWRFRTSGSACEQFF | TGTGCCTGGAGGTTTAGGACTAGCGGGAGTGCCTGTGAGCAGTTCTTC
16 | TRBJ2-3 | TRBD2 | TRBV19 | - | CASSQGTSFGADTQYF | TGTGCCAGTAGCCAAGGGACTAGCTTTGGGGCAGATACGCAGTATTTT
18 | TRBJ2-3 | TRBD2 | TRBV7-8 | - | CASSLAGLAGGPLDTQYF | TGTGCCAGCAGCTTAGCGGGGCTAGCGGGAGGGCCATTGGATACGCAGTATTTT
18 | TRBJ1-5 | - | TRBV12-5 | - | CASGLVGGRQYSNQPQHF | TGTGCTAGTGGTTTGGTCGGGGGTAGACAGTATAGCAATCAGCCCCAGCATTTT
16 | TRBJ2-1 | TRBD2 | TRBV13 | - | CASSSPGLAEYNEQFF | TGTGCCAGCAGCTCCCCCGGACTAGCGGAATACAATGAGCAGTTCTTC
12 | TRBJ1-3 | - | TRBV7-9 | once | CASSRQGNTIYF | TGTGCCAGCAGTCGACAGGGAAACACCATATATTTT
14 | TRBJ1-1 | - | TRBV5-4 | few | CASSLGPVNTEAFF | TGTGCCAGCAGCTTGGGTCCGGTGAACACTGAAGCTTTCTTT
14 | TRBJ2-1 | - | TRBV10-1 | - | CASSESRRVNEQFF | TGCGCCAGCAGTGAGTCTAGGAGAGTCAATGAGCAGTTCTTC
18 | TRBJ2-3 | TRBD2 | TRBV4-3 | - | CASSQDLGRGVSTDTQYF | TGCGCCAGCAGCCAAGATCTTGGGCGGGGGGTTAGCACAGATACGCAGTATTTT
15 | TRBJ2-1 | TRBD2 | TRBV11-2 | - | CASSLRREWFDEQFF | TGTGCCAGCAGCTTACGGCGGGAGTGGTTCGATGAGCAGTTCTTC
17 | TRBJ1-5 | - | TRBV5-6 | - | CASSLSTPGGSNQPQHF | TGTGCCAGCAGCTTGTCGACTCCCGGTGGTAGCAATCAGCCCCAGCATTTT
14 | TRBJ2-3 | - | TRBV28 | few | CASRLRENTDTQYF | TGTGCCAGCAGGCTCCGGGAAAACACAGATACGCAGTATTTT
15 | TRBJ2-7 | - | TRBV18 | once | CASSPSLGDTYEQYF | TGTGCCAGCTCACCAAGCCTTGGGGACACCTACGAGCAGTACTTC